This T cell receptor (beta chain) was recovered during a study of identical twins. Per germline, CDR1 MNHNS and CDR2 SASEGT. The CDR3 covers 16 residues. V dropped 6 bases and J dropped 4; count of bases not matched to a gene: 11. TCRdb reprocessed the 5' RACE reads with MiXCR, giving one entry per CDR3 protein. The table lists around 250,000 distinct CDR3 sequences, over 5.5% of them singletons. The data were also submitted as part of a second study, on T cells expressing NK-cell markers. That publication notes: From sorted CD3+CD56+NKG2C+, CD3+CD56+NKG2C- and CD3+CD56-NKG2C+ T cells came the TCR beta repertoires. Dominant NKG2C+ clonotype frequencies of roughly 1.0-7.0% of CD8+ T cells were measured in a handful of donors.

This chain connects TRBV6-1 to TRBJ2-2; 7 nucleotides agree with TRBD1. The TCR was taken from a woman younger than 35 in good health. Sequences were obtained from CD8+ T cells sorted from blood. The CDR3 DNA reads TGTGCCAGCAGACCCAGACATGACAGGGCCACCGGGGAGCTGTTTTTT. Translating gives CASRPRHDRATGELFF.